Each of the 17 T cell receptor beta chains below was sequenced from the same sample in a study of post-analysis software for immune sequencing data (dated by TCRdb to the mid-2010s). General study outcomes and caveats: Significantly higher frequencies in patients than in controls were found for a few TRBV segments, including TRBV5-6, TRBV5-1 and TRBV20-1.

These receptors have no identified antigens. The protocol used for the library was PCR. The instrument given in TCRdb is Illumina HiSeq 2500. To reduce PCR and sequencing biases, unique molecular identifiers were built into the TCR beta cDNA libraries. In-frame beta chains were kept once TCRdb had trimmed the public reads at Q25 with fastp and called clones with MiXCR. When rows share a CDR3 protein, they turn into one entry using the most common DNA and genes. Present in this sample are fewer than 850,000 distinct CDR3 sequences, roughly 29% of which were seen just once. The top ten clonotypes cover approximately 0.6% of the sample. Input material: blood. These receptors originate from a girl aged 10-17 years with multiple sclerosis.

A single count supports this clonotype. This chain uses TRBV4-1 with TRBJ2-3; D is ambiguous. In germline, CDR1 is MGHRA, CDR2 YSYEKL. Trimming stripped 2 bases from V and 6 bases from J, with 15 bases between. This CDR3 contains 15 residues. The CDR3 DNA reads as TGCGCCAGCAGCCAACGGACCACACCGTACGATACGCAGTATTTT. It specifies CASSQRTTPYDTQYF.

The V and J genes are TRBV20-1 and TRBJ2-7, with a weak D call TRBD1 (7 bases). The tail of the sequence fits TRBJ2-5 better, so the J call may be wrong. The germline gives CDR1 DFQATT, CDR2 SNEGSKA (reference sequence). The CDR3 is made up of 16 amino acids. Here the CDR3 reads CSAGDRSRGVGETQYF. The CDR3 DNA reads as TGCAGTGCTGGGGATCGGAGCAGGGGGGTTGGAGAGACCCAGTACTTC.

On this clonotype: Mismatch with germline at one junction end may stem from a read error. The chain uses TRBV7-6 and TRBJ1-1; the D gene is possibly TRBD1 (5 bases). CDR3 length: 16 residues. Germline V gene data show CDR1 as SGHVS and CDR2 as FNYEAQ. The CDR3 region has the DNA TGTGCCAGCAGCCGCCGCCAGGGACCCTCGAACACTGGAGCTTTCTTT. Translating it yields CASSRRQGPSNTGAFF.

This clonotype was detected only a few times. V usage is TRBV6-1 and J usage is TRBJ1-6, with D possibly matching TRBD1 (6 bases). The CDR3 is made up of 17 amino acids. The V gene's germline CDR1 is MNHNS and CDR2 SASEGT. V lost 4 bases and J lost 4, with 17 bases in between. The CDR3 loop is CASSVAGYRVYNSPLHF. The CDR3 DNA follows: TGTGCCAGCAGTGTCGCCGGCTACAGGGTGTATAATTCACCCCTCCACTTT.

This chain uses TRBV6-6 with TRBJ1-6; no reliable D call. CDR1 and CDR2 (germline): MNHNY, SVGAGI (reference sequence). The CDR3 is 15 residues long. V was trimmed by 2 bases and J by 7 bases, leaving 12 bases between them. CDR3 region: CASSYDARGNSPLHF. In DNA form, the CDR3 reads TGTGCCAGCAGTTACGACGCAAGAGGCAATTCACCCCTCCACTTT.

The chain carries TRBV12-3 or TRBV12-4 and TRBJ2-3, with D possibly being TRBD2 (5 bases). The CDR3 runs to 15 residues. With 1 base removed from V and 2 bases from J, the gap between germline ends came to 10 bases. The CDR3 spells CASSLDWRYTDTQYF. The CDR3 DNA reads TGTGCCAGCAGTTTAGACTGGAGGTACACAGATACGCAGTATTTT.

The chain uses TRBV11-2 and TRBJ2-1; a possible D gene is TRBD2 (5 bases). Trimming shortened V by 5 bases and J by 9 bases, and 20 bases separated the two germline ends. The V gene's germline CDR1 is SGHAT and CDR2 FQNNGV. The CDR3 runs 15 residues. The CDR3 DNA sequence: TGTGCCAGCAGCCTCAACGCGGCGGGCAGTGGTGAGCAGTTCTTC. Its translation: CASSLNAAGSGEQFF.

This clonotype has more than one count but fewer than ten. The chain combines TRBV29-1 with TRBJ2-3; tentatively, D is TRBD2 (5 bases). The CDR3 runs to 14 residues. The V gene's germline CDR1 is SQVTM and CDR2 ANQGSEA. The germline V and J ends were trimmed by 6 bases and 0 bases, with 13 bases remaining between them. In DNA, the CDR3 is TGCAGCGTGAGGGTGGGAACTAGCACAGATACGCAGTATTTT. Translating gives CSVRVGTSTDTQYF.

This clonotype has just a few counts. The chain carries TRBV7-2 and TRBJ1-1; tentatively, D is TRBD1 (6 bases). Germline V gene data show CDR1 as SGHTA and CDR2 as FQGNSA. The CDR3 spans 13 residues. V shed 1 base and J shed 10 bases, with 13 bases lying between them. The CDR3 region has the DNA TGTGCCAGCAGCTTAGACTGGACAGCTGGAGCTTTCTTT. Translating gives CASSLDWTAGAFF.

The chain has TRBV15 and TRBJ2-1; no clear D gene. The CDR3 is 16 amino acids. CDR1 and CDR2 from the germline V gene are LNHNV and YYDKDF (reference sequence). Trimming stripped 3 bases from V and 7 bases from J, with 19 bases between. CDR3 DNA: TGTGCCACCAGCAGGGGCGGAACCGGCCGGATAAATGAGCAGTTCTTC. Its translation: CATSRGGTGRINEQFF. Complete variable domain (other parts from reference TRBV15 and TRBJ2-1): DAMVIQNPRYQVTQFGKPVTLSCSQTLNHNVMYWYQQKSSQAPKLLFHYYDKDFNNEADTPDNFQSRRPNTSFCFLDIRSPGLGDTAMYLCATSRGGTGRINEQFFGPGTRLTVL.

The chain has TRBV12-3 or TRBV12-4 and TRBJ2-5; TRBD2 matches at 7 bases. Trimming took 1 base from V and 11 from J; bases not matched to a gene: 4. The length of the CDR3 is 12 residues. The CDR3 DNA reads as TGTGCCAGCAGTTTAGAGACTAGCCAGCAGTACTTC. It encodes CASSLETSQQYF.

This clonotype came up a few times. V usage is TRBV11-1 and J usage is TRBJ2-1; 12 bases line up with TRBD2. With V trimmed by 4 bases and J by 0 bases, 4 bases remained unmatched. Germline CDR1 and CDR2: SGHAT and FQDESV (reference sequence). This CDR3 has 17 residues. CDR3: CASSSSGGDLSYNEQFF. The CDR3 DNA follows: TGTGCCAGCAGCTCTAGCGGGGGGGATCTCTCCTACAATGAGCAGTTCTTC. Drawing the rest from reference TRBV11-1 and TRBJ2-1, the complete variable domain is EAEVAQSPRYKITEKSQAVAFWCDPISGHATLYWYRQILGQGPELLVQFQDESVVDDSQLPKDRFSAERLKGVDSTLKIQPAELGDSAMYLCASSSSGGDLSYNEQFFGPGTRLTVL.

This rearrangement joins TRBV15 to TRBJ1-1; D is possibly TRBD1 (5 bases). CDR3 length equals 14 residues. V dropped 4 bases and J dropped 4 bases, with 13 bases sitting between them. Germline CDR1 reads LNHNV; CDR2 reads YYDKDF (reference sequence). Here the CDR3 reads CATSTFRGFTEAFF. CDR3 DNA sequence: TGTGCCACCAGCACGTTTAGGGGCTTCACTGAAGCTTTCTTT.

This chain joins TRBV29-1 and TRBJ2-4; D perhaps matches TRBD2 (6 bases). V was trimmed by 1 base and J by 3 bases, leaving 19 bases between them. CDR1 and CDR2 (germline): SQVTM, ANQGSEA. The CDR3 loop spans 17 amino acids. In DNA, the CDR3 is TGCAGCGTTGAAGGTCGCGGTCCCCCCGGGGGCAAAAACATTCAGTACTTC. It specifies CSVEGRGPPGGKNIQYF.

This clonotype was detected ten times or more. This chain joins TRBV24-1 and TRBJ2-7; possible D gene TRBD1, 5 bases. This CDR3 is built from 11 residues. Germline CDR1 is KGHDR and CDR2 is SFDVKD. Trimming removed 9 bases at V and 4 bases at J, with 9 bases between. CDR3 in amino acids: CATSAGYEQYF. CDR3 in DNA: TGTGCCACCTCTGCAGGGTACGAGCAGTACTTC.

This clonotype was found many times. The genes are TRBV28 and TRBJ2-7; no definite D call. The germline gives CDR1 MDHEN, CDR2 SYDVKM. Trimming shortened V by 4 bases and J by 4 bases, and 8 bases separated the two germline ends. CDR3 length equals 12 residues. The CDR3 protein is CASSSLPYEQYF. The CDR3 DNA sequence: TGTGCCAGCAGTTCCCTGCCTTACGAGCAGTACTTC.

The V call is TRBV12-3 or TRBV12-4, the J call TRBJ2-7; 9 bases fit TRBD2. The CDR3 extends over 17 amino acids. Trimming took 1 base from V and 5 from J; bases not matched to a gene: 12. As DNA, the CDR3 is TGTGCCAGCAGTTTAGAAGTAGGGGGACTAGCATCCCACGAGCAGTACTTC. This gives the protein CASSLEVGGLASHEQYF.